The 31 T cell receptor beta chains reported below all come from one sample, sequenced in a study of cytomegalovirus exposure and HLA in healthy donors. Primers included in the PCR were 60 Vbeta and 13 Jbeta primers. Some clones are missing from TCRdb's copy, which holds only in-frame ones; the method was immunoSEQ multiplex PCR. The data hold around 110,000 clones, with roughly 69% observed a single time. The sequenced material came from PBMCs. These receptors originate from a woman aged 40-49 years in good health and CMV-seropositive.

This clone came up once. This chain connects TRBV6-5 to TRBJ1-5; D is possibly TRBD1 (5 bases). Looked up from germline, CDR1 is MNHEY and CDR2 is SVGAGI. V was shortened by 5 bases and J by 0 bases, with 8 bases between the two germline ends. CDR3 length: 14 amino acids. The DNA of the CDR3 is TGTGCCAGCAGTCGACAGCCTAGCAATCAGCCCCAGCATTTT. Amino acids: CASSRQPSNQPQHF.

The CDR3 DNA is TGTGCCAGCAGCGCGGAGGACTCCCCCTACGAGCAGTACTTC. Protein product: CASSAEDSPYEQYF. The V gene is TRBV5-6, the J gene TRBJ2-7; perhaps TRBD2 as D (5 bases). Trimming took off 4 bases at V and 2 bases at J, with 13 bases between the two ends. The CDR3 totals 14 residues. The germline gives CDR1 SGHDT, CDR2 YYEEEE.

This clone has only a few counts. The chain uses TRBV5-1 and TRBJ2-7, with 16 bases fitting TRBD2. Germline V CDR1 and CDR2: SGHRS, YFSETQ. The trim removed 4 bases at V and 0 bases at J, leaving 10 bases unmatched. The CDR3 consists of 19 residues. This CDR3 reads CASSPGTSGRALLSYEQYF. In nucleotides, the CDR3 is TGCGCCAGCAGCCCCGGGACTAGCGGGAGGGCCCTACTCTCCTACGAGCAGTACTTC. Complete variable domain (other parts from reference TRBV5-1 and TRBJ2-7): KAGVTQTPRYLIKTRGQQVTLSCSPISGHRSVSWYQQTPGQGLQFLFEYFSETQRNKGNFPGRFSGRQFSNSRSEMNVSTLELGDSALYLCASSPGTSGRALLSYEQYFGPGTRLTVT.

The gene calls are TRBV14 and TRBJ2-7, with 10 bases aligning to TRBD1. Trimming at V came to 1 base and at J to 6 bases, leaving 3 bases not matched to a gene. This CDR3 is 14 amino acids long. The V gene's germline CDR1 is SGHDN and CDR2 FVKESK. The CDR3 DNA reads TGTGCCAGCAGCCAAGTCGGGACAGGGGCCGAGCAGTACTTC. Translated: CASSQVGTGAEQYF.

The V and J genes are TRBV5-1 and TRBJ2-1; 9 bases map to TRBD2. The CDR3 covers 15 residues. V dropped 0 bases and J dropped 6; count of bases not matched to a gene: 4. Germline V gene sequence: CDR1 SGHRS, CDR2 YFSETQ. The CDR3 loop reads CASSLEAGGLNEQFF. CDR3 in DNA: TGCGCCAGCAGCTTGGAGGCGGGAGGGCTCAATGAGCAGTTCTTC.

CDR3 coding DNA: TGTGCCAGCAGCGCTGAGTGGGGGGCCTACGAGCAGTACTTC. Its protein is CASSAEWGAYEQYF. The rearrangement links TRBV5-4 to TRBJ2-7, with a tentative D call TRBD2 (6 bases). The V gene lost 4 bases and the J gene lost 2 bases, with 13 bases spanning the gap. CDR3 length: 14 amino acids. Per germline, CDR1 SGHNT and CDR2 YYREEE (reference sequence).

V and J are TRBV12-5 and TRBJ2-3; maybe TRBD2 (5 bases). CDR1 and CDR2 (germline): LGHNT, FRNRAP. The CDR3 spans 16 residues. Trimming stripped 4 bases from V and 0 bases from J, with 14 bases between. CDR3 sequence reads: CASGWGVSRSTDTQYF. The CDR3 DNA reads as TGTGCTAGTGGTTGGGGAGTGAGCAGGAGCACAGATACGCAGTATTTT.

The CDR3 region is CATVTGGAEVTEAFF. CDR3 nucleotide sequence: TGTGCCACCGTTACAGGGGGCGCAGAAGTTACTGAAGCTTTCTTT. This chain connects TRBV2 to TRBJ1-1; TRBD1 aligns across 9 bases. This CDR3 contains 15 residues. In germline, CDR1 is SNHLY, CDR2 FYNNEI. V lost 10 bases to trimming and J lost 5 bases; unmatched junction nucleotides: 14.

Note on this clone: Its ends do not fully match the called genes, so a read error is possible. The chain couples TRBV7-9 to TRBJ2-3; D is ambiguous. Germline V gives CDR1 SEHNR, CDR2 FQNEAQ (reference sequence). CDR3 length: 11 amino acids. In DNA form, the CDR3 reads TGTTCCAGCGCCCGACTTCAGACGCAGTATTTT. Its protein product is CSSARLQTQYF.

The CDR3 reads CASLRTPAGNEQFF. In DNA, the CDR3 is TGTGCCAGCTTGCGGACCCCCGCGGGGAATGAGCAGTTCTTC. V and J are TRBV6-1 and TRBJ2-1; perhaps TRBD2 as D (6 bases). The V gene lost 8 bases and the J gene lost 7 bases, with 18 bases spanning the gap. The CDR3 is made up of 14 amino acids. Germline loops: CDR1 MNHNS, CDR2 SASEGT.

As concerns this clone: The same CDR3 can be traced to other DNA sequences in this sample. The chain carries TRBV4-1 and TRBJ1-5; D not resolved. Germline lookup yields CDR1 MGHRA and CDR2 YSYEKL. V lost 3 bases and J lost 1, with 7 bases in between. This CDR3 spans 14 amino acids. The chain's CDR3 is CASSQLFSNQPQHF. The CDR3 DNA sequence: TGCGCCAGCAGCCAGCTATTCAGCAATCAGCCCCAGCATTTT.

This clone was counted a few times. The genes are TRBV27 and TRBJ2-7; D possibly corresponds to TRBD2 (5 bases). The CDR3 runs to 12 residues. Germline lookup yields CDR1 MNHEY and CDR2 SMNVEV (reference sequence). Trimming removed 4 bases from V and 6 bases from J, with 10 bases in between. CDR3 sequence (DNA): TGTGCCAGCAGTTCCCAGAGGGCCGAGCAGTACTTC. Amino acids: CASSSQRAEQYF.

This chain connects TRBV4-2 to TRBJ1-1; D may be TRBD1 (6 bases). Trimming left V 1 base short and J 11 bases short, with 17 bases between. This CDR3 is built from 14 residues. The germline V gene has CDR1 LGHNA and CDR2 YNFKEQ. The CDR3 sequence: CASSQGRGARAAFF. Here the CDR3 DNA reads TGTGCCAGCAGCCAAGGCCGGGGGGCGCGGGCGGCTTTCTTT.

The chain has TRBV7-9 and TRBJ2-3; TRBD2 matches 9 bases. The germline gives CDR1 SEHNR, CDR2 FQNEAQ (reference sequence). The V segment lost 3 bases and the J segment 3 bases; nucleotides outside the gene matches: 16. The CDR3 covers 19 residues. For the CDR3, the DNA is TGTGCCAGCAGCTTTTCTCCGCTAGGGCGGGAGGGCCGGACAGATACGCAGTATTTT. Encoded protein: CASSFSPLGREGRTDTQYF.

The chain combines TRBV7-3 with TRBJ2-3; D is unresolved. The CDR3 is 15 residues long. V dropped 2 bases and J dropped 2 bases, with 11 bases sitting between them. Per the germline V gene, CDR1 is SGHTA and CDR2 is FQGTGA. CDR3 protein: CASSLGSYYTDTQYF. CDR3 sequence (DNA): TGTGCCAGCAGCTTAGGCAGCTACTACACAGATACGCAGTATTTT. Combining the CDR3 with reference TRBV7-3 and TRBJ2-3 gives the whole variable domain GAGVSQTPSNKVTEKGKYVELRCDPISGHTALYWYRQSLGQGPEFLIYFQGTGAADDSGLPNDRFFAVRPEGSVSTLKIQRTERGDSAVYLCASSLGSYYTDTQYFGPGTRLTVL.

This chain uses TRBV5-1 with TRBJ2-6; a weak D match, TRBD1 (5 bases). The CDR3 totals 16 residues. V was pared by 3 bases and J by 0 bases, with 10 bases between. Germline loops: CDR1 SGHRS, CDR2 YFSETQ. This CDR3 reads CASSSTVFSGANVLTF. The CDR3 bases are TGCGCCAGCAGCTCGACAGTCTTCTCTGGGGCCAACGTCCTGACTTTC.

This clone appeared a few times. The V gene is TRBV7-2, the J gene TRBJ2-7; TRBD1 is a possible D gene (5 bases). The CDR3 loop spans 13 amino acids. CDR1 and CDR2 (germline): SGHTA, FQGNSA. V lost 1 base, J lost 3 bases, and 7 bases lay in between. The CDR3 bases are TGTGCCAGCAGCTTAGGGGGCGTCTACGAGCAGTACTTC. Translation gives CASSLGGVYEQYF. Looking up the rest from reference TRBV7-2 and TRBJ2-7 gives the full variable domain: GAGVSQSPSNKVTEKGKDVELRCDPISGHTALYWYRQSLGQGLEFLIYFQGNSAPDKSGLPSDRFSAERTGGSVSTLTIQRTQQEDSAVYLCASSLGGVYEQYFGPGTRLTVT.

The rearrangement uses TRBV5-4 and TRBJ2-2, with TRBD2 identical over 13 bases. The junction had 8 bases not matched to a gene; V was cut back by 6 bases and J by 3 bases. This CDR3 contains 17 residues. The germline gives CDR1 SGHNT, CDR2 YYREEE (reference sequence). CDR3 in amino acids: CASTGLAGERDTGELFF. Written as DNA, the CDR3 is TGTGCCAGCACCGGACTAGCGGGAGAACGGGACACCGGGGAGCTGTTTTTT.

This sequence joins TRBV6-1 and TRBJ1-1; 7 bases agree with TRBD1. Trimming at V came to 3 bases and at J to 1 base, leaving 5 bases not matched to a gene. The CDR3 runs 15 residues. Per the germline V gene, CDR1 is MNHNS and CDR2 is SASEGT. The CDR3 bases are TGTGCCAGCAGTGACAGGGGGTCCGGGAACACTGAAGCTTTCTTT. Translated: CASSDRGSGNTEAFF.

The chain uses TRBV5-4 and TRBJ2-6; 10 positions agree with TRBD2. The junction had 3 bases not matched to a gene; V was cut back by 0 bases and J by 0 bases. The CDR3 runs to 18 residues. CDR1 and CDR2 (germline): SGHNT, YYREEE (reference sequence). DNA for the CDR3: TGTGCCAGCAGCTTGGGAACTAGCGGGAACTCTGGGGCCAACGTCCTGACTTTC. Protein: CASSLGTSGNSGANVLTF. Variable domain in full (rest from reference TRBV5-4 and TRBJ2-6): ETGVTQSPTHLIKTRGQQVTLRCSSQSGHNTVSWYQQALGQGPQFIFQYYREEENGRGNFPPRFSGLQFPNYSSELNVNALELDDSALYLCASSLGTSGNSGANVLTFGAGSRLTVL.

The genes are TRBV19 and TRBJ1-4; 7 bases fit TRBD1. V was pared by 7 bases and J by 6 bases, with 5 bases of the junction left unmatched. The germline V gene encodes CDR1 LNHDA and CDR2 SQIVND (reference sequence). The CDR3 is 13 amino acids. CDR3 residues: CASIGTAYEKLFF. Written as DNA, the CDR3 is TGTGCCAGTATTGGGACAGCTTATGAAAAACTGTTTTTT.

The gene calls are TRBV29-1 and TRBJ1-2; 7 bases match TRBD1. CDR1 and CDR2 (germline): SQVTM, ANQGSEA. V was clipped by 7 bases and J by 3 bases; unmatched bases: 5. CDR3 length equals 12 residues. This CDR3 reads CSAGQADYGYTF. CDR3 sequence (DNA): TGCAGCGCCGGACAGGCGGACTATGGCTACACCTTC. The full variable domain, its missing parts supplied by reference TRBV29-1 and TRBJ1-2, is SAVISQKPSRDICQRGTSLTIQCQVDSQVTMMFWYRQQPGQSLTLIATANQGSEATYESGFVIDKFPISRPNLTFSTLTVSNMSPEDSSIYLCSAGQADYGYTFGSGTRLTVV.

A few counts support this clone. CDR3 nucleotide sequence: TGTGCCAGCTCACCGGGACAGGGGGGGTCCTACGAGCAGTACTTC. Protein: CASSPGQGGSYEQYF. The chain joins TRBV18 to TRBJ2-7; 11 bases agree with TRBD1. In germline, CDR1 is KGHSH, CDR2 LQKENI. Trimming cost V 3 bases and J 1 base; bases outside gene matches: 2. CDR3 length: 15 amino acids. Full variable domain (rest looked up from reference TRBV18 and TRBJ2-7): NAGVMQNPRHLVRRRGQEARLRCSPMKGHSHVYWYRQLPEEGLKFMVYLQKENIIDESGMPKERFSAEFPKEGPSILRIQQVVRGDSAAYFCASSPGQGGSYEQYFGPGTRLTVT.

This chain connects TRBV27 to TRBJ2-2; TRBD2 agrees at 9 bases. CDR1 is MNHEY and CDR2 is SMNVEV in the germline V gene (reference sequence). Trimming at V came to 5 bases and at J to 7 bases, leaving 20 bases not matched to a gene. The CDR3 length is 19 residues. This CDR3 is CASSRANRGFSGSGGELFF. As DNA, the CDR3 is TGTGCCAGCAGTCGTGCGAACCGCGGGTTTAGCGGGAGTGGCGGGGAGCTGTTTTTT.

V gene TRBV2 combines with J gene TRBJ2-7, with 8 bases that match TRBD2. V lost 11 bases to trimming and J lost 4 bases; unmatched junction nucleotides: 10. CDR1 SNHLY and CDR2 FYNNEI come from the germline V gene. This CDR3 is built from 13 residues. CDR3 sequence reads: CASERETSYEQYF. In DNA form, the CDR3 reads TGTGCCTCGGAGCGGGAGACTTCGTACGAGCAGTACTTC.

The rearrangement links TRBV27 to TRBJ2-1, with a tentative D call TRBD1 (5 bases). The germline V and J ends were trimmed by 4 bases and 0 bases, with 13 bases remaining between them. CDR1 MNHEY and CDR2 SMNVEV come from the germline V gene (reference sequence). There are 16 residues in the CDR3. The DNA for the CDR3 is TGTGCCAGCAGTTGGCTCAGGGCCGACTCCTACAATGAGCAGTTCTTC. Protein sequence: CASSWLRADSYNEQFF.

V and J are TRBV4-2 and TRBJ2-3, with 8 bases aligning to TRBD2. Germline CDR1 is LGHNA and CDR2 is YNFKEQ. The J segment lost 4 bases and the V segment lost 4 bases, leaving 10 bases of the junction unmatched. The CDR3 sequence is 16 residues long. This CDR3 reads CASSPLKAGGADTQYF. In nucleotides, the CDR3 is TGTGCCAGCAGCCCGCTTAAGGCGGGAGGTGCAGATACGCAGTATTTT.

This clone was counted only a few times. V usage is TRBV27 and J usage is TRBJ1-6; a possible D gene is TRBD1 (6 bases). Germline V CDR1 and CDR2: MNHEY, SMNVEV (reference sequence). V gave up 3 bases and J gave up 7 bases, with 7 bases separating them. The CDR3 spans 13 residues. The CDR3 DNA reads TGTGCCAGCAGTTTCCAGGGGAATTCACCCCTCCACTTT. Its protein is CASSFQGNSPLHF.

This clone was picked up a small number of times. The chain carries TRBV27 and TRBJ2-3; TRBD1 matches 7 bases. The CDR3 has 15 amino acids. The germline CDR1 and CDR2 sequences are MNHEY and SMNVEV (reference sequence). V was pared by 5 bases and J by 0 bases, with 5 bases of the junction left unmatched. CDR3 in amino acids: CASSPRGRSTDTQYF. In DNA form, the CDR3 reads TGTGCCAGCAGTCCTAGGGGGCGCAGCACAGATACGCAGTATTTT.

V and J are TRBV6-5 and TRBJ1-4; 8 positions agree with TRBD1. The V gene's germline CDR1 is MNHEY and CDR2 SVGAGI. This CDR3 region has 14 residues. Germline trimming cut 5 bases from V and 8 bases from J; bases unmatched to any gene: 7. The chain's CDR3 is CASSGVRGLEKLFF. Written as DNA, the CDR3 is TGTGCCAGCAGTGGGGTCAGGGGGCTCGAAAAACTGTTTTTT.

The chain combines TRBV9 with TRBJ2-1; TRBD1 matches at 8 bases. The CDR3 runs 15 residues. Germline loops: CDR1 SGDLS, CDR2 YYNGEE. The ends lost 3 bases at V and 5 bases at J; junction bases unmatched: 7. This chain's CDR3 is CASSGQGSFNNEQFF. The CDR3 DNA reads as TGTGCCAGCAGCGGACAGGGGTCCTTCAACAATGAGCAGTTCTTC.